The present T cell receptor (beta chain) was sequenced within a study of human T cells and chemical hapten exposure. TCRdb passed the RACE reads through MiXCR, listing each CDR3 protein once. The sample carries under 100,000 distinct CDR3 sequences, around 8.8% recorded once. This clonotype was counted a few times. Stated time point: pre-sensitization, week 0. The sample's treatment: therapeutic diphenylcyclopropenone sensitization with weekly scalp DPC. The CDR3 runs 15 residues. After removal of 6 bases from V and 6 bases from J, the junction contained 13 bases not matched to a gene. Source: whole blood, taken in connection with sensitization to the hapten diphenylcyclopropenone (DPC). The clonotype originates from a man aged 40-49 years with alopecia areata. Some clones in this sample may be carry-over from other donors' samples. The V call is TRBV12-3 or TRBV12-4, the J call TRBJ2-7; 8 bases fit TRBD1. The CDR3 sequence is CASSRSGTGRGEQYV. For the CDR3, the DNA is TGTGCCAGCAGCCGTTCCGGGACAGGCAGGGGCGAGCAGTACGTC.